This is a list of T cell receptor beta chains from one sample in a study of chemoradiotherapy in HPV16-positive cancers. Generated by immunoSEQ multiplex PCR, the TCRdb table keeps only in-frame clones and is missing some. Of 1,500 to 2,500 clones listed, roughly 80% were seen once; the top ten hold more than 8%. The sample in question was tumor tissue, obtained from a patient who underwent chemoradiotherapy. The receptors derive from a human donor with HPV-associated anogenital cancer. Both conserved end residues are part of each CDR3. Fields, in order: V gene, clone size, D gene, J gene, CDR3 protein, CDR3 DNA. D genes are given only for firm matches. Size is omitted from some rows. Given values are once, few, many or a class for expanded clones.

TRBV29-1	-	TRBD1	TRBJ1-1	CSVVATGGVYTEAFF	TGCAGCGTGGTAGCCACAGGGGGCGTTTACACTGAAGCTTTCTTT
TRBV6-1	once	-	TRBJ2-6	CASSGPFPGANVLTF	TGTGCCAGCAGTGGACCGTTCCCTGGGGCCAACGTCCTGACTTTC
TRBV9	-	TRBD2	TRBJ2-1	CASSLTQRGGQFF	TGTGCCAGCAGCCTCACCCAGCGGGGGGGGCAGTTCTTC
TRBV14	-	-	TRBJ2-7	CASSLHPAYEQYF	TGTGCCAGCAGCCTACACCCCGCCTACGAGCAGTACTTC
TRBV5-1	few	TRBD1	TRBJ1-2	CASSLGQGWDGYTF	TGCGCCAGCAGCTTGGGACAGGGGTGGGACGGCTACACCTTC
TRBV7-9	few	-	TRBJ2-1	CASSPYYNEQFF	TGTGCCAGCAGCCCATACTACAATGAGCAGTTCTTC
TRBV5-1	once	-	TRBJ2-2	CASSFSARQGGTGELFF	TGCGCCAGCAGCTTCTCCGCTCGGCAGGGCGGGACCGGGGAGCTGTTTTTT
TRBV7-2	-	-	TRBJ2-3	CASSLQGDTQYF	TGTGCCAGCAGCTTACAGGGAGATACGCAGTATTTT
TRBV4-1	-	-	TRBJ1-6	CASSQDSGSAGSPLHF	TGCGCCAGCAGCCAAGATAGCGGCAGTGCCGGTTCACCCCTCCACTTT
TRBV11-3	-	-	TRBJ2-3	CASSPHTDADTQYF	TGTGCCAGCAGCCCCCATACAGACGCAGATACGCAGTATTTT
TRBV9	-	-	TRBJ2-7	CASSVGGTGSYEQYF	TGTGCCAGCAGCGTAGGCGGGACGGGGAGCTACGAGCAGTACTTC
TRBV11-2	-	-	TRBJ2-7	CASSFLGGVNEQYF	TGTGCCAGCAGCTTCCTGGGGGGCGTCAACGAGCAGTACTTC
TRBV28	-	-	TRBJ1-5	CASSARILNQPQHF	TGTGCCAGCAGTGCCAGGATACTTAATCAGCCCCAGCATTTT
TRBV9	-	-	TRBJ1-6	CASSVAPFNSPLHF	TGTGCCAGCAGCGTAGCGCCCTTTAATTCACCCCTCCACTTT
TRBV2	-	-	TRBJ2-2	CASRDRPNTGELFF	TGTGCCAGCCGTGACAGACCGAACACCGGGGAGCTGTTTTTT
TRBV7-2	-	TRBD1	TRBJ2-7	CASSLPGTGYYEQYF	TGTGCCAGCAGCCTACCCGGGACAGGGTACTACGAGCAGTACTTC
TRBV11-3	-	-	TRBJ1-4	CASSLPRRREWEKLFF	TGTGCCAGCAGCTTACCGCGGCGAAGGGAATGGGAAAAACTGTTTTTT
TRBV28	-	-	TRBJ1-3	CASSRQTGHFYSGNTIYF	TGTGCCAGCAGTAGGCAAACGGGACACTTTTACTCTGGAAACACCATATATTTT
TRBV28	-	TRBD1	TRBJ2-7	CASSSSGGAYEQYF	TGTGCCAGCAGTTCCTCAGGGGGCGCATACGAGCAGTACTTC
TRBV28	-	TRBD2	TRBJ2-7	CASSSISAGDPYEQYF	TGTGCCAGCAGTTCCATATCAGCGGGAGATCCCTACGAGCAGTACTTC
TRBV6-5	-	TRBD1	TRBJ1-2	CASSYRGQGFYGYTF	TGTGCCAGCAGTTACAGGGGGCAGGGCTTCTATGGCTACACCTTC
TRBV28	-	-	TRBJ1-2	CASSLLGVRYTF	TGTGCCAGCAGTTTATTGGGGGTACGCTACACCTTC
TRBV28	-	-	TRBJ1-2	CASYRQPYGYTF	TGTGCCAGCTACCGACAACCCTATGGCTACACCTTC
TRBV2	few	-	TRBJ1-1	CASSESGVGTEAFF	TGTGCCAGCAGTGAATCCGGGGTTGGCACTGAAGCTTTCTTT
TRBV27	-	-	TRBJ1-6	CASSPGAGFNSPLHF	TGTGCCAGCAGTCCTGGCGCGGGTTTTAATTCACCCCTCCACTTT
TRBV5-1	few	-	TRBJ1-1	CASSFPENTEAFF	TGCGCCAGCAGCTTCCCAGAGAACACTGAAGCTTTCTTT
TRBV20-1	-	-	TRBJ2-2	CSASPAGELFF	TGCAGTGCTAGTCCGGCCGGGGAGCTGTTTTTT
TRBV7-9	few	-	TRBJ1-2	CASSSPDSPYSYGYTF	TGTGCCAGCAGCTCACCTGACAGCCCTTATTCCTATGGCTACACCTTC
TRBV11-1	once	TRBD1	TRBJ2-7	CASSLGGTGIYEQYF	TGTGCCAGCAGCTTAGGCGGGACAGGGATCTACGAGCAGTACTTC
TRBV7-9	few	-	TRBJ2-2	CASSTPGGVTGELFF	TGTGCCAGCAGCACCCCCGGCGGGGTCACCGGGGAGCTGTTTTTT
TRBV6-5	-	-	TRBJ2-5	CASSYLETQYF	TGTGCCAGCAGTTATTTAGAGACCCAGTACTTC
TRBV6-1	-	TRBD1	TRBJ2-5	CASTIGQGEGETQYF	TGTGCCAGCACGATCGGACAGGGGGAGGGGGAGACCCAGTACTTC
TRBV7-3	-	TRBD1	TRBJ2-1	CASSLNGGTGIYNEQFF	TGTGCCAGCAGCTTAAATGGGGGGACAGGGATCTACAATGAGCAGTTCTTC
TRBV28	-	TRBD2	TRBJ2-7	CASSSDSGTYEQYF	TGTGCCAGCAGTTCGGATAGCGGGACCTACGAGCAGTACTTC
TRBV11-2	-	-	TRBJ2-3	CASSLVQGFTDTQYF	TGTGCCAGCAGCTTAGTTCAGGGCTTCACAGATACGCAGTATTTT
TRBV18	-	TRBD2	TRBJ2-5	CASSPGLSQETQYF	TGTGCCAGCTCCCCGGGACTATCCCAAGAGACCCAGTACTTC
TRBV27	-	TRBD2	TRBJ2-2	CASSLNGLVAGELFF	TGTGCCAGCAGTTTAAATGGACTAGTCGCCGGGGAGCTGTTTTTT
TRBV19	few	-	TRBJ2-6	CASSEYRKSQSRANVLTF	TGTGCCAGTAGTGAGTACAGGAAATCACAAAGTCGGGCCAACGTCCTGACTTTC